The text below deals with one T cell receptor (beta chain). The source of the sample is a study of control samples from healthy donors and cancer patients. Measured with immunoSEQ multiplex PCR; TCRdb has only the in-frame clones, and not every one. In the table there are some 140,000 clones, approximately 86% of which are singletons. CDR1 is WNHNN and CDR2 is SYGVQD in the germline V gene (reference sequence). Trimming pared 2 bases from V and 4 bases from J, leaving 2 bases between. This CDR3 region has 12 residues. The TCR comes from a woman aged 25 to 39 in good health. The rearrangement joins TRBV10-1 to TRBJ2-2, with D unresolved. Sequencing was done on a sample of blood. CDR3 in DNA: TGCGCCAGCAGTGAGGCCACCGGGGAGCTGTTTTTT. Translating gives CASSEATGELFF.